Listed here are 27 T cell receptor beta chains from one sample, sequenced in a study of identical twins. Via MiXCR, TCRdb re-called the 5' RACE reads, giving one row per CDR3 protein. The sample contains roughly 630,000 distinct CDR3 sequences, roughly 7.2% of which appear only once. The same specimen was also included in a second study, on yellow fever vaccine responses in identical twins.

Sequencing used PBMCs. These receptors came from a woman younger than 35 in good health.

Many counts were recorded for this clonotype. The rearrangement uses TRBV5-1 and TRBJ2-1; 8 bases are shared with TRBD2. CDR1 SGHRS and CDR2 YFSETQ come from the germline V gene. V trimming: 1 base; J trimming: 8 bases; junction bases outside the gene matches: 8. The CDR3 extends over 15 amino acids. DNA of the CDR3: TGCGCCAGCAGCTTGTTGGGGACTAGTAATCATGAGCAGTTCTTC. This codes for CASSLLGTSNHEQFF.

In its sample, this clonotype was seen a few times. The rearrangement links TRBV24-1 to TRBJ2-5, with TRBD2 matching over 11 bases. CDR3 length: 15 residues. V dropped 1 base and J dropped 5; count of bases not matched to a gene: 2. Looked up from germline, CDR1 is KGHDR and CDR2 is SFDVKD. The CDR3 reads CATSDFRTSGETQYF. The CDR3 region has the DNA TGTGCCACCAGTGATTTCAGGACTAGCGGGGAGACCCAGTACTTC.

This clonotype was detected only a few times. The gene calls are TRBV28 and TRBJ1-6, with 7 bases lining up with TRBD1. CDR1 and CDR2 (germline): MDHEN, SYDVKM. The ends lost 3 bases at V and 7 bases at J; junction bases unmatched: 6. There are 15 residues in the CDR3. The CDR3 protein is CASSFRRDRNSPLHF. The CDR3 DNA reads TGTGCCAGCAGTTTTCGCCGGGACAGAAATTCACCCCTCCACTTT. The variable domain in full, completed from reference TRBV28 and TRBJ1-6, reads DVKVTQSSRYLVKRTGEKVFLECVQDMDHENMFWYRQDPGLGLRLIYFSYDVKMKEKGDIPEGYSVSREKKERFSLILESASTNQTSMYLCASSFRRDRNSPLHFGNGTRLTVT.

The chain has TRBV18 and TRBJ2-7, with 7 positions matching TRBD2. This CDR3 spans 15 amino acids. The germline CDR1 and CDR2 sequences are KGHSH and LQKENI. After removal of 4 bases from V and 2 bases from J, the junction contained 8 bases not matched to a gene. In DNA, the CDR3 is TGTGCCAGCTCACGAAGTAGCGGGCTGACCTACGAGCAGTACTTC. This translates into CASSRSSGLTYEQYF.

This clonotype was observed a few times. The CDR3 nucleotides read TGCGCCAGCAGCTTGGATGGGGGGCCAAGATCCCAAAAAAACATTCAGTACTTC. Translating gives CASSLDGGPRSQKNIQYF. The genes are TRBV5-1 and TRBJ2-4; D possibly uses TRBD1 or TRBD2 (6 bases each). Trimming cost V 0 bases and J 4 bases, with 20 bases left between them. This CDR3 spans 18 amino acids. CDR1 and CDR2 (germline): SGHRS, YFSETQ.

This clonotype turned up a few times. The chain recombines TRBV5-1 with TRBJ1-1; D is undetermined. V was shortened by 2 bases and J by 0 bases, with 14 bases between the two germline ends. Germline CDR1 is SGHRS and CDR2 is YFSETQ. The CDR3 contains 16 residues. The CDR3 loop reads CASSFAVTSMNTEAFF. The CDR3 nucleotides are TGCGCCAGCAGCTTCGCCGTGACGAGCATGAACACTGAAGCTTTCTTT. The full variable domain, rest sourced from reference TRBV5-1 and TRBJ1-1, is KAGVTQTPRYLIKTRGQQVTLSCSPISGHRSVSWYQQTPGQGLQFLFEYFSETQRNKGNFPGRFSGRQFSNSRSEMNVSTLELGDSALYLCASSFAVTSMNTEAFFGQGTRLTVV.

The chain employs TRBV7-2 and TRBJ2-2, with a weak D call TRBD2 (5 bases). V was pared by 5 bases and J by 1 base, with 14 bases between. From germline, CDR1 is SGHTA and CDR2 FQGNSA. The CDR3 sequence is 16 residues long. In DNA, the CDR3 is TGTGCCAGCAGCCGGGAAGGTATAGGGAACACCGGGGAGCTGTTTTTT. This gives the protein CASSREGIGNTGELFF.

The chain couples TRBV6-2 or TRBV6-3 to TRBJ2-3; 10 positions agree with TRBD2. The CDR3 has 22 residues. Germline CDR1 MNHEY, CDR2 SVGEGT. Trimming took 0 bases from V and 4 from J; bases not matched to a gene: 22. CDR3 coding DNA: TGTGCCAGCAGTTACTCGGACTTCGGTAGCGGGAGGCCTCCACGTGGATCAGATACGCAGTATTTT. This sequence encodes CASSYSDFGSGRPPRGSDTQYF.

J is TRBJ2-7 and V is TRBV19; unclear D gene. Per germline, CDR1 LNHDA and CDR2 SQIVND (reference sequence). The CDR3 has 14 amino acids. V was shortened by 3 bases and J by 5 bases, with 14 bases between the two germline ends. CDR3 in amino acids: CASSISRVQDEQYF. The CDR3 coding sequence is TGTGCCAGTAGTATCTCCCGGGTCCAGGACGAGCAGTACTTC.

This clonotype has only a few counts. The chain links TRBV5-1 to TRBJ2-1; 8 bases line up with TRBD2. V was clipped by 1 base and J by 4 bases; unmatched bases: 10. The CDR3 has 17 amino acids. The germline V gene encodes CDR1 SGHRS and CDR2 YFSETQ. The CDR3 DNA reads as TGCGCCAGCAGCTTGAGGGATGCGGGGGGACCATACAATGAGCAGTTCTTC. As protein: CASSLRDAGGPYNEQFF.

The V call is TRBV3-1, the J call TRBJ2-7; 8 positions agree with TRBD2. From germline, CDR1 is LGHDT and CDR2 YNNKEL (reference sequence). With 11 bases clipped from V and 3 bases from J, the junction kept 12 bases outside the gene matches. The CDR3 spans 14 residues. The CDR3 region is CASGRAGVYYEQYF. The CDR3, as DNA: TGTGCCTCCGGGCGAGCGGGAGTATACTACGAGCAGTACTTC.

As to this clonotype: A much larger clone differs by one base, so this may be a read error. The genes are TRBV7-2 and TRBJ2-2; D is ambiguous. V lost 5 bases and J 3 bases, leaving 10 bases between the germline ends. Germline values: CDR1 SGHTA, CDR2 FQGNSA. The CDR3 consists of 14 residues. In nucleotides, the CDR3 is TGTGCCAGCAGCAAAACACTGTACACCGGGGAGCTGTTTTTT. Residues: CASSKTLYTGELFF.

This clonotype was observed a few times. The J gene is TRBJ2-1, the V gene TRBV20-1, with D unresolved. The ends were cut back, 2 bases at V and 6 bases at J, with 11 bases in the middle. The CDR3 sequence is 13 residues long. Germline assignment: CDR1 DFQATT and CDR2 SNEGSKA (reference sequence). The CDR3 coding sequence is TGCAGTGCTAGATCGACGGCCGGCAATGAGCAGTTCTTC. Its protein is CSARSTAGNEQFF.

This clonotype appeared many times. V gene TRBV20-1 combines with J gene TRBJ2-7; 9 bases fit TRBD2. CDR3 length: 16 residues. The junction had 10 bases not matched to a gene; V was cut back by 4 bases and J by 0 bases. Germline CDR1 reads DFQATT; CDR2 reads SNEGSKA (reference sequence). The CDR3 here is CSAKAMVTSGSYEQYF. The CDR3 coding sequence is TGCAGTGCTAAGGCCATGGTGACTAGCGGCTCCTACGAGCAGTACTTC.

This clonotype was observed a few times. The chain employs TRBV15 and TRBJ1-5, with a weak D call TRBD1 (5 bases). This CDR3 has 14 amino acids. V lost 5 bases and J lost 0, with 8 bases in between. Germline CDR1 reads LNHNV; CDR2 reads YYDKDF (reference sequence). The CDR3 loop is CATSRQFSNQPQHF. As DNA, the CDR3 is TGTGCCACCAGCCGACAGTTTAGCAATCAGCCCCAGCATTTT.

This chain links TRBV4-1 with TRBJ2-3; no clear D gene. The CDR3 consists of 17 residues. The V gene's germline CDR1 is MGHRA and CDR2 YSYEKL. V gave up 1 base and J gave up 1 base, with 15 bases separating them. The CDR3 spells CASSQGVPLGGTDTQYF. The CDR3 DNA sequence: TGCGCCAGCAGCCAAGGGGTCCCCCTGGGTGGCACAGATACGCAGTATTTT.

In this sample, this clonotype turned up a few times. This chain joins TRBV20-1 and TRBJ2-2, with 11 bases that match TRBD2. Germline assignment: CDR1 DFQATT and CDR2 SNEGSKA (reference sequence). CDR3 length: 16 amino acids. The J segment lost 5 bases and the V segment lost 3 bases, leaving 8 bases of the junction unmatched. The CDR3 reads CSARRSGGEITGELFF. CDR3 DNA sequence: TGCAGTGCTAGGCGTAGCGGGGGGGAGATTACCGGGGAGCTGTTTTTT.

The chain employs TRBV7-9 and TRBJ2-3; D is unclear. The length of the CDR3 is 13 residues. Looked up from germline, CDR1 is SEHNR and CDR2 is FQNEAQ (reference sequence). V lost 4 bases, J lost 6 bases, and 11 bases lay in between. CDR3 in amino acids: CASSSTLMDTQYF. CDR3 sequence (DNA): TGTGCCAGCAGCTCGACCCTGATGGATACGCAGTATTTT.

J is TRBJ1-2 and V is TRBV4-1; D is ambiguous. The ends were cut back, 0 bases at V and 4 bases at J, with 24 bases in the middle. The germline V gene encodes CDR1 MGHRA and CDR2 YSYEKL. This CDR3 comprises 19 residues. CDR3 loop: CASSQDAGGLTSGIYGYTF. As DNA, the CDR3 is TGCGCCAGCAGCCAAGATGCCGGCGGTCTAACTTCTGGGATCTATGGCTACACCTTC.

This rearrangement joins TRBV6-1 to TRBJ1-6; D is ambiguous. The ends were cut back, 8 bases at V and 6 bases at J, with 17 bases in the middle. The CDR3 contains 15 residues. The germline CDR1 and CDR2 sequences are MNHNS and SASEGT. The CDR3 here is CASYQTLGLNSPLHF. As DNA, the CDR3 is TGTGCCAGCTACCAAACGTTAGGACTTAATTCACCCCTCCACTTT.

This clonotype turned up a few times. The chain employs TRBV6-5 and TRBJ2-1; D is ambiguous. V was trimmed by 4 bases and J by 10 bases, leaving 17 bases between them. The germline CDR1 and CDR2 sequences are MNHEY and SVGAGI. The CDR3 runs 14 residues. The CDR3 here is CASSSMASLGEQFF. The CDR3 nucleotides read TGTGCCAGCAGTTCCATGGCTAGTCTGGGGGAGCAGTTCTTC.

This clonotype was observed a handful of times. The junction departs from germline at one end; a sequencing error may be responsible. The chain joins TRBV20-1 to TRBJ2-1, with 8 bases identical to TRBD2. The CDR3 sequence is 12 residues long. CDR1 and CDR2 from the germline V gene are DFQATT and SNEGSKA (reference sequence). The CDR3 sequence is CSASLSGGPRVF. The CDR3 DNA sequence: TGCAGTGCTAGCCTCTCGGGGGGGCCGCGGGTCTTC.

The chain carries TRBV10-2 and TRBJ2-3; D possibly corresponds to TRBD1 (6 bases). The CDR3 is made up of 14 amino acids. V lost 7 bases to trimming and J lost 3 bases, with 14 bases between them. The germline V gene has CDR1 WSHSY and CDR2 SAAADI. CDR3 protein: CASNRDIGTDTQYF. The CDR3 DNA reads as TGCGCCAGCAATAGGGACATCGGAACAGATACGCAGTATTTT.

The table lists this clonotype with a few counts. The rearrangement links TRBV3-1 to TRBJ1-2, with 7 bases lining up with TRBD1. The V segment lost 4 bases and the J segment 8 bases; nucleotides outside the gene matches: 4. Per germline, CDR1 LGHDT and CDR2 YNNKEL (reference sequence). The CDR3 is 12 amino acids. CDR3 DNA: TGTGCCAGCAGCCTAGGGACAGCCGGCTACACCTTC. Its protein product is CASSLGTAGYTF.

There are many counts of this clonotype. The rearrangement joins TRBV6-5 to TRBJ2-2; TRBD2 might be the D (6 bases). Germline CDR1 reads MNHEY; CDR2 reads SVGAGI. The CDR3 loop spans 18 amino acids. V was clipped by 0 bases and J by 4 bases, with 18 bases between them. CDR3 sequence: CASSYSSGDLGGTGELFF. The CDR3 region has the DNA TGTGCCAGCAGTTACTCCTCTGGAGACCTGGGAGGCACCGGGGAGCTGTTTTTT.

This clonotype was recorded a few times. The chain uses TRBV6-1 and TRBJ1-1, with no clear D. This CDR3 has 15 residues. V lost 7 bases and J 0 bases, leaving 15 bases between the germline ends. Germline assignment: CDR1 MNHNS and CDR2 SASEGT. The DNA for the CDR3 is TGTGCCAGCAAATCTGTGGGTTTCATGAACACTGAAGCTTTCTTT. Translating gives CASKSVGFMNTEAFF.

The J gene is TRBJ2-2, the V gene TRBV2; D remains unclear. This CDR3 is built from 13 residues. Trimming took off 5 bases at V and 5 bases at J, with 9 bases between the two ends. Germline values: CDR1 SNHLY, CDR2 FYNNEI. CDR3 in amino acids: CASSIPTTGELFF. In nucleotides, the CDR3 is TGTGCCAGCAGTATCCCAACGACCGGGGAGCTGTTTTTT.